This record covers a single T cell receptor beta chain. No antigen is known for it. No much larger clone is present one base from it, and per-base qualities are unavailable. The sample comes from a study of T-cell memory formation after mild COVID-19 (dated by TCRdb to the early 2020s). At the level of the whole study: TCR sequence clusters from the two donors were largely donor specific. Two young, previously healthy adult volunteers, one female and one male, were included in the cohort. T-cell clones expanding and contracting after mild COVID-19 in a couple of donors were tracked by longitudinal TCRalpha and TCRbeta repertoire sequencing.

Sequenced on an Illumina NovaSeq 6000. Using 5'RACE with constant-segment primers, TCRalpha and TCRbeta cDNA libraries were constructed, with sample barcodes and unique molecular identifiers added in the process. RNA was extracted from every sample with Trizol reagent. Libraries were amplified in two PCR steps, with a second sample barcode and Illumina TruSeq adapters added in the second step. Sequencing of libraries was performed on an Illumina NovaSeq with 2 x 150 bp paired-end reads. Per the authors' processing: With migec v1.2.7, reads were demultiplexed and then collapsed into UMI-guided consensus sequences. Using mixcr v2.1.11, UMI consensuses were aligned to TRA and TRB V and J templates and then assembled into clonotypes. A clonotype was counted as expanded or contracted only if both edgeR and NoisET called the change significant, with noise models trained on biological replicates. edgeR calls used a false discovery rate-adjusted p below 0.01 and a log2 fold-change threshold of 1. PCA with hierarchical clustering of max-normalized trajectories of the 1000 most abundant clonotypes was used as exploratory dynamics analysis. The CD4 or CD8 phenotype of responding clones was assigned using the separately sequenced CD4+ and CD8+ repertoires. Clones were called with MiXCR by TCRdb after fastp trimmed the public reads at Q25, and only in-frame beta chains were retained. Each CDR3 protein gets just one entry, which takes the most common genes and DNA from the rows behind it. The V and J calls, along with clone size, are taken from TCRdb and not from the paper's own processing. The sample contains 400,000 to 450,000 distinct CDR3 sequences, 18% of them found a single time. About 22% of the sample comes from the top ten.

V is pared back by 5 bases and J by 2 bases, with 9 bases lying between the germline termini. CDR1 and CDR2 are drawn from the germline V gene (reference sequence): DFQATT, SNEGSKA. CDR3 length: 12 amino acids, cysteine to phenylalanine. Only the CDR3 portion is preserved as DNA: 36 bases, with reading frame beginning at the first base. Ficoll-Paque density gradient centrifugation was used to isolate PBMCs. What the study reported, not specific to this receptor: The second-wave clones that peaked on day 37 were not confirmed to be SARS-CoV-2 specific. Clones that contracted from day 15 to 85 showed balanced CD4/CD8 phenotypes, whereas a second wave of clones that expanded from day 15 to 37 leaned towards CD4+. Some responding clones were found in pre-infection memory, which suggests that pre-existing cross-reactive memory T cells took part in the SARS-CoV-2 response. The study covered only a couple of mild cases, and larger cohorts including severe cases with pre-infection samples were considered necessary. Contracting CD4+ clones were found mainly in CM and EM memory subsets, while CD8+ clones were enriched in EMRA.

The sequence was obtained from a man between 18 and 29 years old who had mild COVID-19 (a few samples of this study predate the infection). The sample titles of this study are shuffled in the database, so cell type and time point are left out; the donor was told from shared clones. Sequencing was carried out using PBMCs or a T cell subset sorted from them (not recorded which). Recombination connected TRBV20-1 to TRBJ2-5, with TRBD2 as a weak D call on 5 bases. CDR3 loop: CSADQRQETQYF. The DNA sequence is TGCAGTGCTGACCAGCGGCAAGAGACCCAGTACTTC.